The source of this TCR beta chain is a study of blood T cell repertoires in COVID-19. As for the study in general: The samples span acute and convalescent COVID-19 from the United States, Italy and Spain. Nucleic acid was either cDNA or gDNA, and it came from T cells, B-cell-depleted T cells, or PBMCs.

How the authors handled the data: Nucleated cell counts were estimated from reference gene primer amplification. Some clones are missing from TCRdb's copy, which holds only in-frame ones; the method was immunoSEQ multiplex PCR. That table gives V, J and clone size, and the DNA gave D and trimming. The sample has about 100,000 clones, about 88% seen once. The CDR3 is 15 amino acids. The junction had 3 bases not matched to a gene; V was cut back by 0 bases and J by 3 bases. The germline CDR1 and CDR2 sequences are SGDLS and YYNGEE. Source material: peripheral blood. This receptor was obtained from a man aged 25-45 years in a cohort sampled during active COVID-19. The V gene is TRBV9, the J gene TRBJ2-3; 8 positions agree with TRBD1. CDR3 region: CASSVEGQATDTQYF. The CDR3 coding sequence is TGTGCCAGCAGCGTAGAGGGACAGGCAACAGATACGCAGTATTTT.